The T cell receptor beta chain under discussion was sequenced for a study of blood T cells in healthy people across ages. Study-wide points: In older individuals, TCR beta diversity per million T cells was lower, falling roughly linearly with age.

Isolation recovered at least 6.5 million PBMCs from every sample. Worth noting for this clonotype: Its antigen is unidentified.

Using a J-beta primer mix together with a sample-barcoded 5' primer, a second PCR was run for roughly 7 to 12 cycles. Each cDNA was tagged by a template-switch adaptor containing 12 random nucleotides. Every sample returned 2.5 million or more CDR3-containing paired-end reads. From the 5' RACE reads, TCRdb called clonotypes with MiXCR, one entry per CDR3 protein. The data hold just over 800,000 distinct CDR3 sequences, with 55% to 65% observed a single time. Between the trimmed V and J ends, which lost 0 bases and 0 bases, there was a span of 9 bases. Looked up from germline, CDR1 is GTSNPN and CDR2 is SVGIG (reference sequence). This CDR3 is built from 15 residues.

Material for sequencing was blood. This TCR was sampled from a man under 40 in good health. The chain couples TRBV30 to TRBJ2-1, with D tentatively TRBD2 (5 bases). The CDR3 region is CAWSVRGSSYNEQFF. CDR3 in DNA: TGTGCCTGGAGTGTTCGGGGTAGCTCCTACAATGAGCAGTTCTTC.